The clone carrying this TCR beta chain was recorded many times. TCRdb fed the reads into MiXCR, producing one record per CDR3 protein. The data contain 200,000 to 250,000 distinct CDR3 sequences, more than 25% of them singletons. The data originate from a study of kidney transplant recipient with SARS-CoV-2 infection. V was trimmed by 0 bases and J by 0 bases, leaving 12 bases between them. Germline V gene data show CDR1 as SGDLS and CDR2 as YYNGEE. This CDR3 region has 16 residues. The J gene is TRBJ2-5, the V gene TRBV9; a weak D match, TRBD2 (5 bases). Sequences were derived from a blood sample, sampled at baseline and around day 110 from a kidney transplant recipient. The sequence came from a male patient in his 30s who had COVID-19 and was a kidney transplant recipient. The graft donor may account for some of the T cells. The CDR3 nucleotides read TGTGCCAGCAGCGTAGCCCTCGGCGGGTACCAAGAGACCCAGTACTTC. Residues: CASSVALGGYQETQYF.